Detailed here is one T cell receptor (beta chain). The sample comes from a study of blood T cells in healthy people across ages. The V segment lost 5 bases and the J segment 7 bases; nucleotides outside the gene matches: 9. The CDR3 spans 15 residues. Using a J-beta primer mix together with a sample-barcoded 5' primer, a second PCR was run for roughly 7 to 11 cycles. From the 5' RACE reads, TCRdb called clonotypes with MiXCR, one entry per CDR3 protein. Of 900,000 to 950,000 distinct CDR3 sequences in the sample, about 28% are singletons; the top ten hold 9.5% to 13%. Separately, the same data were catalogued under a study of T cells of mothers and their children. As that report states: Material was donated by three healthy Caucasian mothers and their six children. Around 3 million TCR beta reads per child versus over 9.5 million per mother.

The genes are TRBV12-3 or TRBV12-4 and TRBJ2-1; 9 nucleotides line up with TRBD2. This receptor was identified in a woman in her thirties or forties in good health. Material: blood. The CDR3 nucleotides read TGTGCCAGCAGTACCGGACTAGCGTTGTCGAATGAGCAGTTCTTC. This encodes CASSTGLALSNEQFF.